This is a list of T cell receptor beta chains from one sample in a study of radiotherapy plus CTLA-4 blockade in lung cancer. Produced via immunoSEQ multiplex PCR; TCRdb's table is partial and in-frame only. Of tens of thousands of clones listed, roughly 84% were seen once; the top ten hold 40%. The material sequenced was peripheral blood, taken from a patient treated with radiotherapy plus ipilimumab. The receptors here all came from a human donor with non-small cell lung cancer that progressed on radiotherapy plus ipilimumab. CDR3s include the opening cysteine and the closing phenylalanine or tryptophan. D genes are given only for firm matches.

d_gene	j_gene	v_gene	len	CDR3nt	CDR3aa
.	TRBJ2-2	TRBV6-1	14	TGTGCCAGCTTAAGCATACTGCACACCGGGGAGCTGTTTTTT	CASLSILHTGELFF
TRBD1	TRBJ1-1	TRBV6-6	14	TGTGCCAGCAGACTACGGACAGGGCCCACTGAAGCTTTCTTT	CASRLRTGPTEAFF
.	TRBJ1-2	TRBV6-5	14	TGTGCCAGCAGTTACTCGGGAGAGGACTATGGCTACACCTTC	CASSYSGEDYGYTF
.	TRBJ2-3	TRBV5-1	13	TGCGCCAGCAGCTTGGTTACCGGAGATACGCAGTATTTT	CASSLVTGDTQYF
.	TRBJ2-7	TRBV30	16	TGTGCCTGGAGTCATAAGAGGGGGTTCCCTATCTACGAGCAGTACTTC	CAWSHKRGFPIYEQYF
TRBD1	TRBJ1-2	TRBV5-4	13	TGTGCCAGCAGCTTATTGACAGGGGATGGCTACACCTTC	CASSLLTGDGYTF
.	TRBJ1-5	TRBV18	12	TGTGCCAGCTCACCTAACCGGGGGCCCCAGCATTTT	CASSPNRGPQHF
.	TRBJ1-1	TRBV7-2	14	TGTGCCAGCAGCTTACAGGGCGGGAACACTGAAGCTTTCTTT	CASSLQGGNTEAFF
.	TRBJ2-2	TRBV30	14	TGTGCCTGGAGTAACACGGGGAGGACCGGGGAGCTGTTTTTT	CAWSNTGRTGELFF
.	TRBJ2-1	TRBV9	16	TGTGCCAGCAGCGTAGGGGTGGGAGGCTCCTACAATGAGCAGTTCTTC	CASSVGVGGSYNEQFF